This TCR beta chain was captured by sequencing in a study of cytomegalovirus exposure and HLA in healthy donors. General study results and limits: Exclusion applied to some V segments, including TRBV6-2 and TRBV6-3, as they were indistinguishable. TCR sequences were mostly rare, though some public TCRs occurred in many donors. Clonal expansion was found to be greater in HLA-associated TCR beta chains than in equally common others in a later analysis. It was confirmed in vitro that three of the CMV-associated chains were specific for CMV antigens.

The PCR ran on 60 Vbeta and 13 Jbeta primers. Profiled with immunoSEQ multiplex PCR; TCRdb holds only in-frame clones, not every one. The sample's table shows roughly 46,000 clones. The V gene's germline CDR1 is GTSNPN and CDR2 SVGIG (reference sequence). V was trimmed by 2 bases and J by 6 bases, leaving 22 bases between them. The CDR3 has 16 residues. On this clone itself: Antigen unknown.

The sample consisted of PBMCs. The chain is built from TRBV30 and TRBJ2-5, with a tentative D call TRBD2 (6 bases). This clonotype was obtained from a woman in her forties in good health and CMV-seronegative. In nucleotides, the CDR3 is TGTGCCTGGAGTCGCCCCTCGCCGATAGCGGAGAAGACCCAGTACTTC. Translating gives CAWSRPSPIAEKTQYF. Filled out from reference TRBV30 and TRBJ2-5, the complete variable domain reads SQTIHQWPATLVQPVGSPLSLECTVEGTSNPNLYWYRQAAGRGLQLLFYSVGIGQISSEVPQNLSASRPQDRQFILSSKKLLLSDSGFYLCAWSRPSPIAEKTQYFGPGTRLLVL.